The clone carrying this T cell receptor beta chain was picked up many times. The antigen is unknown. Time point in this sample: healthy volunteer bleed at 2 weeks. Sequencing started from total RNA isolated from unfractionated whole blood. This entry belongs to a study of human T cells and chemical hapten exposure. Across the study: Minor pooled library volume differences mainly drove per-sample TCR yield variation.

Study-level points and caveats: Sensitizing with DPC caused no change in TCRs above 1 in 1000 frequency.

Attachment of unique molecular identifiers to individual cDNA molecules was performed in the library. Methods used by the authors: Samples held a median of around 100,000 TCRs, range 23,224–690,600. Using its own MiXCR run on the RACE reads, TCRdb lists one record per CDR3 protein. TCRdb's processing, not the study's, gives the V and J calls here. The sample consists of some 50,000 distinct CDR3 sequences, roughly 4.5% of them appearing once. Sequenced input: whole blood. The receptor comes from a human donor in good health. Some clones in this sample may be carry-over from other donors' samples.

The CDR3 nucleotides are TGTGCCAGCAGCCAAGACCCGACTAGCGGGATCAAAAACATTCAGTACTTC. The encoded protein is CASSQDPTSGIKNIQYF. V and J are TRBV3-1 and TRBJ2-4; TRBD2 agrees at 11 bases. V lost 0 bases, J lost 3 bases, and 4 bases stayed unmatched. Germline-derived CDR1 and CDR2 are LGHDT and YNNKEL (reference sequence). The CDR3 spans 17 residues.